One and the same sample provided the 29 T cell receptor beta chains below, sequenced in a study of blood T cell repertoires in COVID-19. Sequencing used immunoSEQ multiplex PCR; TCRdb keeps in-frame clones, though not all of them. The table has fewer than 250,000 clones, roughly 85% seen once. Material for sequencing was PBMCs or T cells enriched from blood (not recorded which). All receptors come from a middle-aged woman who had been exposed to COVID-19.

The genes are TRBV21-1 and TRBJ2-5; TRBD2, the table's D call, was not compared with the DNA. TRBV21-1 is a known pseudogene. The CDR3 extends over 16 amino acids. CDR3 protein: CASSPRGRGREETQYF. CDR3 nucleotide sequence: TGTGCCAGCAGCCCGCGTGGGCGGGGTAGAGAAGAGACCCAGTACTTC.

This clone was detected once. CDR3 DNA sequence: TGTGCCAGCAGCCCGACAGGGGCCGGTTACTATGGCTACACCTTC. Residues: CASSPTGAGYYGYTF. The chain couples TRBV27 to TRBJ1-2, with 8 bases that match TRBD1. The CDR3 has 15 amino acids. The V gene end was trimmed by 6 bases and the J gene end by 3 bases; junction bases not matched to a gene: 9. Per the germline V gene, CDR1 is MNHEY and CDR2 is SMNVEV (reference sequence).

This chain joins TRBV4-3 and TRBJ2-2; possible D gene TRBD1, 6 bases. Deletions cut 1 base from V and 1 base from J, with 10 bases between. The CDR3 totals 16 residues. Per the germline V gene, CDR1 is LGHNA and CDR2 is YSLEER. Here the CDR3 reads CASSQGPQGNTGELFF. CDR3 nucleotide sequence: TGCGCCAGCAGCCAAGGGCCACAGGGGAACACCGGGGAGCTGTTTTTT.

The V and J genes are TRBV15 and TRBJ1-5; 8 nucleotides line up with TRBD1. The junction had 6 bases not matched to a gene; V was cut back by 5 bases and J by 6 bases. CDR1 is LNHNV, CDR2 YYDKDF, per germline (reference sequence). The CDR3 runs to 14 residues. CDR3 protein: CATSAGQGPQPQHF. The DNA for the CDR3 is TGTGCCACCAGCGCCGGACAGGGACCTCAGCCCCAGCATTTT.

For the CDR3, the DNA is TGTGCCAGCAGCATCGGACTCTCGGGCGACGAGCAGTACTTC. Protein sequence: CASSIGLSGDEQYF. The V and J genes are TRBV7-9 and TRBJ2-7; a weak D match, TRBD2 (5 bases). Trimming stripped 5 bases from V and 5 bases from J, with 16 bases between. The CDR3 loop spans 14 amino acids. Germline V gene sequence: CDR1 SEHNR, CDR2 FQNEAQ (reference sequence). Full variable domain (outside the CDR3, taken from reference TRBV7-9 and TRBJ2-7): DTGVSQNPRHKITKRGQNVTFRCDPISEHNRLYWYRQTLGQGPEFLTYFQNEAQLEKSRLLSDRFSAERPKGSFSTLEIQRTEQGDSAMYLCASSIGLSGDEQYFGPGTRLTVT.

Of note for this clone: One junction end does not reproduce the germline sequence, and a read error may be involved. V usage is TRBV7-7 and J usage is TRBJ2-3; TRBD2 matches at 9 bases. The CDR3 contains 15 residues. Germline CDR1 SSHAT, CDR2 FNYEAQ (reference sequence). The CDR3 loop reads CASSLGASGADTQYF. In DNA form, the CDR3 reads TGTGCTAGCAGCTTAGGGGCTAGCGGGGCAGATACGCAGTATTTT.

J is TRBJ2-3 and V is TRBV11-3; the match to TRBD1 covers 9 bases. CDR3 length equals 13 residues. The V gene's germline CDR1 is SGHNT and CDR2 YENEEA. V was pared by 5 bases and J by 9 bases, with 6 bases of the junction left unmatched. As DNA, the CDR3 is TGTGCCAGCAGCCCCGAGGGACAGGGAACGCAGTATTTT. This codes for CASSPEGQGTQYF.

This CDR3 is CASLGSGPEQFF. The DNA of the CDR3 is TGTGCCAGCTTAGGTAGCGGCCCTGAGCAGTTCTTC. The rearrangement uses TRBV18 and TRBJ2-1, with D maybe TRBD2 (6 bases). Trimming removed 7 bases at V and 9 bases at J, with 13 bases between. Germline-derived CDR1 and CDR2 are KGHSH and LQKENI. The CDR3 has 12 residues.

The chain is built from TRBV4-2 and TRBJ1-2; D gene unclear. CDR1 is LGHNA and CDR2 is YNFKEQ in the germline V gene. This CDR3 comprises 14 residues. V was cut by 1 base and J by 4 bases, with 10 bases left in between. The CDR3 region has the DNA TGTGCCAGCAGCCAAGCGGGTGCCTTCTATGGCTACACCTTC. It encodes CASSQAGAFYGYTF.

This chain uses TRBV20-1 with TRBJ2-3, with a tentative D call TRBD1 (6 bases). The V gene's germline CDR1 is DFQATT and CDR2 SNEGSKA (reference sequence). Trimming took off 6 bases at V and 10 bases at J, with 14 bases between the two ends. The CDR3 runs to 11 residues. This CDR3 reads CSALGGLSQYF. Here the CDR3 DNA reads TGCAGTGCCCTAGGGGGTCTGTCGCAGTATTTT.

The rearrangement uses TRBV4-1 and TRBJ2-3; 9 nucleotides align to TRBD1. V was clipped by 2 bases and J by 0 bases; unmatched bases: 9. This CDR3 is 18 amino acids long. Germline assignment: CDR1 MGHRA and CDR2 YSYEKL. This CDR3 reads CASSQRMGTGTSTDTQYF. CDR3 coding DNA: TGCGCCAGCAGCCAACGTATGGGGACAGGGACTAGCACAGATACGCAGTATTTT.

The chain recombines TRBV7-8 with TRBJ2-5; a weak D match, TRBD1 (6 bases). This CDR3 comprises 16 residues. Trimming removed 5 bases from V and 4 bases from J, with 20 bases in between. CDR1 and CDR2 (germline): SGHVS, FQNEAQ. The CDR3 protein is CASSPILPLQGETQYF. CDR3 bases: TGTGCCAGCAGCCCCATCTTACCATTACAGGGAGAGACCCAGTACTTC.

The J gene is TRBJ1-2, the V gene TRBV18; 8 bases align to TRBD1. The ends lost 5 bases at V and 4 bases at J; junction bases unmatched: 12. This CDR3 spans 16 amino acids. Germline V lookup: CDR1 KGHSH, CDR2 LQKENI. CDR3 region: CASSDGTGGIPYGYTF. The CDR3 bases are TGTGCCAGCTCAGATGGGACAGGCGGTATCCCCTATGGCTACACCTTC.

The chain is built from TRBV11-2 and TRBJ2-2; D unresolved. The CDR3 length is 13 residues. Trimming stripped 4 bases from V and 1 base from J, with 4 bases between. CDR1 SGHAT and CDR2 FQNNGV come from the germline V gene. CDR3 amino acids: CASSSLNTGELFF. The CDR3 coding sequence is TGTGCCAGCAGCTCCCTGAACACCGGGGAGCTGTTTTTT.

The CDR3 region has the DNA TGTGCCAGCAGGTTCGACAGGCAAGAGACCCAGTACTTC. It is translated as CASRFDRQETQYF. The chain combines TRBV2 with TRBJ2-5; possibly TRBD1 for D (6 bases). Germline CDR1 and CDR2: SNHLY and FYNNEI. The CDR3 consists of 13 residues. V was cut by 6 bases and J by 2 bases, with 10 bases left in between.

The count of this clone is one. The chain is built from TRBV6-5 and TRBJ1-5; the match to TRBD2 covers 8 bases. TRBJ2-3 matches the DNA end more closely, so the J call is doubtful. The CDR3 length is 14 residues. Per germline, CDR1 MNHEY and CDR2 SVGAGI. This CDR3 reads CASSQWTSNQPQYF. For the CDR3, the DNA is TGTGCCAGCAGCCAGTGGACTAGCAATCAGCCCCAGTATTTT.

V usage is TRBV27 and J usage is TRBJ1-2; possible D gene TRBD1, 5 bases. The CDR3 is 15 residues long. Germline V gene data show CDR1 as MNHEY and CDR2 as SMNVEV (reference sequence). V was cut by 6 bases and J by 4 bases, with 18 bases left in between. CDR3 nucleotides: TGTGCCAGCAGCCGCGCTTCAGGGCGGAGCTATGGCTACACCTTC. This sequence encodes CASSRASGRSYGYTF.

The chain is built from TRBV19 and TRBJ2-1; D might be TRBD1 (5 bases). CDR1 and CDR2 from the germline V gene are LNHDA and SQIVND (reference sequence). The length of the CDR3 is 14 residues. V shed 3 bases and J shed 4 bases, with 10 bases lying between them. The CDR3 region is CASSMGQGYNEQFF. The CDR3 DNA follows: TGTGCCAGTAGTATGGGTCAGGGTTACAATGAGCAGTTCTTC.

The V and J genes are TRBV19 and TRBJ2-5; TRBD1 is a possible D gene (5 bases). In germline, CDR1 is LNHDA, CDR2 SQIVND (reference sequence). The ends were cut back, 7 bases at V and 6 bases at J, with 18 bases in the middle. CDR3 size: 14 residues. Here the CDR3 reads CASMSGLLSKTQYF. Written as DNA, the CDR3 is TGTGCCAGTATGTCAGGGTTGTTGTCAAAGACCCAGTACTTC.

CDR3 sequence reads: CASSPRGNSYEQYF. The CDR3 DNA follows: TGTGCCAGCAGCCCTCGGGGGAACTCCTACGAGCAGTACTTC. This sequence joins TRBV11-3 and TRBJ2-7; possible D gene TRBD2, 6 bases. From germline, CDR1 is SGHNT and CDR2 YENEEA. V lost 5 bases, J lost 0 bases, and 11 bases lay in between. The CDR3 contains 14 residues.

Only a few counts were recorded for this clone. The genes are TRBV19 and TRBJ1-1; weak D call: TRBD1 (6 bases). With 6 bases removed from V and 3 bases from J, the gap between germline ends came to 14 bases. Germline CDR1 LNHDA, CDR2 SQIVND (reference sequence). The CDR3 runs 14 residues. CDR3 DNA: TGTGCCAGTAGAAAGAGACAGGCCCACACTGAAGCTTTCTTT. Translating gives CASRKRQAHTEAFF.

The V gene is TRBV7-2, the J gene TRBJ1-1; D not resolved. Germline lookup yields CDR1 SGHTA and CDR2 FQGNSA. V lost 1 base and J 3 bases, leaving 9 bases between the germline ends. The CDR3 covers 14 residues. CDR3 amino acids: CASSLDGQDTEAFF. CDR3 bases: TGTGCCAGCAGCTTAGATGGGCAGGACACTGAAGCTTTCTTT. The full variable domain, completed using reference TRBV7-2 and TRBJ1-1, is GAGVSQSPSNKVTEKGKDVELRCDPISGHTALYWYRQSLGQGLEFLIYFQGNSAPDKSGLPSDRFSAERTGGSVSTLTIQRTQQEDSAVYLCASSLDGQDTEAFFGQGTRLTVV.

This rearrangement joins TRBV5-1 to TRBJ1-2, with D tentatively TRBD1 (5 bases). Germline V gives CDR1 SGHRS, CDR2 YFSETQ. Trimming took 4 bases from V and 8 from J, leaving 18 bases between them. The CDR3 has 14 amino acids. CDR3 residues: CASSPEDTVYGYTF. The CDR3 nucleotides read TGCGCCAGCAGCCCCGAGGACACGGTCTACGGCTACACCTTC.

V and J are TRBV6-5 and TRBJ2-7, with 7 bases fitting TRBD1. CDR1 is MNHEY and CDR2 is SVGAGI in the germline V gene. This CDR3 has 15 residues. V lost 8 bases to trimming and J lost 5 bases; unmatched junction nucleotides: 15. CDR3 in DNA: TGTGCCAGCGCAACCTGGGACAGATCTTACGACGAGCAGTACTTC. Translation: CASATWDRSYDEQYF.

V and J are TRBV9 and TRBJ2-2; TRBD2 aligns across 7 bases. Per the germline V gene, CDR1 is SGDLS and CDR2 is YYNGEE. The V gene end was trimmed by 4 bases and the J gene end by 0 bases; junction bases not matched to a gene: 12. The CDR3 consists of 18 residues. Here the CDR3 reads CASSSGGGGPPNTGELFF. Written as DNA, the CDR3 is TGTGCCAGCAGCTCGGGTGGGGGGGGACCCCCGAACACCGGGGAGCTGTTTTTT. Full variable domain (remainder filled in from reference TRBV9 and TRBJ2-2): DSGVTQTPKHLITATGQRVTLRCSPRSGDLSVYWYQQSLDQGLQFLIQYYNGEERAKGNILERFSAQQFPDLHSELNLSSLELGDSALYFCASSSGGGGPPNTGELFFGEGSRLTVL.

The rearrangement uses TRBV18 and TRBJ1-3; 7 bases fit TRBD1. This CDR3 region has 15 residues. The trim removed 6 bases at V and 4 bases at J, leaving 9 bases unmatched. The germline CDR1 and CDR2 sequences are KGHSH and LQKENI. Written as DNA, the CDR3 is TGTGCCAGCTCGTCGTTACAGGGGTTCGGAAACACCATATATTTT. Amino acid sequence: CASSSLQGFGNTIYF.

V gene TRBV11-3 combines with J gene TRBJ2-2, with unresolved D. The V end was cut by 5 bases, the J end by 3 bases, with 7 bases between. The CDR3 is made up of 13 amino acids. CDR1 is SGHNT and CDR2 is YENEEA in the germline V gene. CDR3 amino acids: CASSVADTGELFF. The CDR3 DNA sequence: TGTGCCAGCAGCGTGGCCGACACCGGGGAGCTGTTTTTT.

The rearrangement links TRBV29-1 to TRBJ1-5, with unresolved D. V gave up 0 bases and J gave up 6 bases, with 9 bases separating them. CDR3 length equals 13 residues. Germline-derived CDR1 and CDR2 are SQVTM and ANQGSEA. The CDR3 region is CSVEEGRAQPQHF. For the CDR3, the DNA is TGCAGCGTTGAAGAAGGGAGGGCTCAGCCCCAGCATTTT.

This chain joins TRBV28 and TRBJ1-1; perhaps TRBD1 as D (5 bases). Germline V gene data show CDR1 as MDHEN and CDR2 as SYDVKM. The CDR3 length is 15 residues. Trimming took off 7 bases at V and 1 base at J, with 16 bases between the two ends. The CDR3: CASISVGRGNTEAFF. The CDR3 DNA reads as TGTGCCAGCATCTCGGTCGGTAGGGGGAACACTGAAGCTTTCTTT.